This entry concerns a single TCR beta chain. These data originate in a study of T cell responses to AZD1222 COVID-19 vaccine. Germline CDR1 SQVTM, CDR2 ANQGSEA. CDR3 length: 12 residues. Trimming pared 7 bases from V and 1 base from J, leaving 8 bases between. Using immunoSEQ multiplex PCR, the repertoire was profiled, and TCRdb retains in-frame clones only, with some absent. The sample consists of tens of thousands of clones, under 90% of them appearing once. Sequenced here: peripheral blood, sampled on day 0 of AZD1222 vaccination. The chain recombines TRBV29-1 with TRBJ2-1, with D possibly TRBD1 on 6 matching bases. The clonotype comes from an adult in good health. CDR3 bases: TGCAGCGCGGACAGTTCCTACAATGAGCAGTTCTTC. It translates to CSADSSYNEQFF.